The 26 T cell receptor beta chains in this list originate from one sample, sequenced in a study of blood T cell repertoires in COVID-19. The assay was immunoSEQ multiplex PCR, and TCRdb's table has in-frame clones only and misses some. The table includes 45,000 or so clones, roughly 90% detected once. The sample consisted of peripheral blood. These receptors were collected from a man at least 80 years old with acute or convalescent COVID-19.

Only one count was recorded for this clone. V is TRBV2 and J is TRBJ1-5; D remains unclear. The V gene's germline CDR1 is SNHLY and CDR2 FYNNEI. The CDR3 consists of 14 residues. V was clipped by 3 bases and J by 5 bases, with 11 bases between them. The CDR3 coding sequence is TGTGCCAGCAGTGACACACAGCGGGATCAGCCCCAGCATTTT. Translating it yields CASSDTQRDQPQHF.

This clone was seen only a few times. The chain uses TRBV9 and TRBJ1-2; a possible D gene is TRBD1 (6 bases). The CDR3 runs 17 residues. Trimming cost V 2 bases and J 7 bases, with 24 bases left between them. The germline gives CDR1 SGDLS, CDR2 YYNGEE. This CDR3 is CASSVTTRGGGSGGYTF. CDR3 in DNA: TGTGCCAGCAGCGTGACTACTAGGGGGGGTGGATCCGGTGGCTACACCTTC.

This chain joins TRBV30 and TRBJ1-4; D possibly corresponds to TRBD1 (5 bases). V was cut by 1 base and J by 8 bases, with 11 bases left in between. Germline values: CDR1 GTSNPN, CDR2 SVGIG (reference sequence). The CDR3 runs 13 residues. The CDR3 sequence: CAWSARGREKLFF. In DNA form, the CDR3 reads TGTGCCTGGAGTGCAAGGGGCCGGGAAAAACTGTTTTTT.

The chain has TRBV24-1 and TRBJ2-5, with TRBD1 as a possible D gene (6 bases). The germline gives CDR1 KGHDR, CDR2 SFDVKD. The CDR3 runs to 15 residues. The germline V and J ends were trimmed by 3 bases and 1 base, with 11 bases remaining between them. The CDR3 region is CATSDHRAIQETQYF. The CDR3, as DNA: TGTGCCACCAGTGATCACAGGGCAATCCAAGAGACCCAGTACTTC.

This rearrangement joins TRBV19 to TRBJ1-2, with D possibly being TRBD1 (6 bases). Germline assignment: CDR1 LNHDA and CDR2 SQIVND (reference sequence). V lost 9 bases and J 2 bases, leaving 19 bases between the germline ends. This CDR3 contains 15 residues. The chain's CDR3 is CASAGSGGANYGYTF. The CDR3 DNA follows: TGTGCCAGCGCCGGAAGCGGGGGCGCGAACTATGGCTACACCTTC.

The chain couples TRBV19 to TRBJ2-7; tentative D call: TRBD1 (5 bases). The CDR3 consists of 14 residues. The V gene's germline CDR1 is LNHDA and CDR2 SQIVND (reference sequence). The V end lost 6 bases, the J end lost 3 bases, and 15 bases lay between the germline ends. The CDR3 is CASRLTGSIYEQYF. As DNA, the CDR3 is TGTGCCAGTAGATTAACAGGATCCATCTACGAGCAGTACTTC.

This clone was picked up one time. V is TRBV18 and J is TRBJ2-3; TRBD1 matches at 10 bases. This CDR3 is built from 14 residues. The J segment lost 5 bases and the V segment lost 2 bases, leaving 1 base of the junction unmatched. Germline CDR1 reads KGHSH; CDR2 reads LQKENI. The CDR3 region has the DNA TGTGCCAGCTCACCAGGGACAGGGGAAGATACGCAGTATTTT. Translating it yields CASSPGTGEDTQYF.

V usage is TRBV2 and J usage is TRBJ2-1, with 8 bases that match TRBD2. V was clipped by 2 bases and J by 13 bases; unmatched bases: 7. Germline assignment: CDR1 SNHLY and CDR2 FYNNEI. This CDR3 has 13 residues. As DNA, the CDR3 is TGTGCCAGCAGTGAAAGGGAGCGGGGGTATCAGTTCTTC. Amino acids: CASSERERGYQFF.

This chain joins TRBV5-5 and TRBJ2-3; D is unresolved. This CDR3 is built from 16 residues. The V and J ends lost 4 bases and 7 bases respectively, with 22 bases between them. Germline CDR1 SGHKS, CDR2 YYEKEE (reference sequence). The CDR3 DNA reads TGTGCCAGCAGCCCCGGAGTAAGTAGTGCCACGTATACGCAGTATTTT. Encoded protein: CASSPGVSSATYTQYF.

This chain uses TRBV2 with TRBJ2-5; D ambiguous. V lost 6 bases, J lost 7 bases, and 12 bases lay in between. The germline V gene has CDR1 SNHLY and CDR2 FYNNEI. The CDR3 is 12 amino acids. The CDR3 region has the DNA TGTGCCAGCAGCCCCTTAAGAGTGACCCAGTACTTC. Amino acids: CASSPLRVTQYF.

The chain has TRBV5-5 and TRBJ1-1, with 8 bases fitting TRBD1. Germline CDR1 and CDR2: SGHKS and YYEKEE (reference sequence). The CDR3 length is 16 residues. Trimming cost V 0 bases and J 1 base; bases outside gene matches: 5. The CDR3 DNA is TGTGCCAGCAGCTTGGCCCGGACAGGGTCGAACACTGAAGCTTTCTTT. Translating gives CASSLARTGSNTEAFF. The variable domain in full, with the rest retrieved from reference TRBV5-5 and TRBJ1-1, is DAGVTQSPTHLIKTRGQQVTLRCSPISGHKSVSWYQQVLGQGPQFIFQYYEKEERGRGNFPDRFSARQFPNYSSELNVNALLLGDSALYLCASSLARTGSNTEAFFGQGTRLTVV.

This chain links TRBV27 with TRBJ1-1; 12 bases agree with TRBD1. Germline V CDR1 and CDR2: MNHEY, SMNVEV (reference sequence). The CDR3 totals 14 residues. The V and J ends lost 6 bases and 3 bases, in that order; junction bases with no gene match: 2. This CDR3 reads CASRGTGGHTEAFF. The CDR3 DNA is TGTGCCAGCAGGGGGACAGGGGGCCACACTGAAGCTTTCTTT.

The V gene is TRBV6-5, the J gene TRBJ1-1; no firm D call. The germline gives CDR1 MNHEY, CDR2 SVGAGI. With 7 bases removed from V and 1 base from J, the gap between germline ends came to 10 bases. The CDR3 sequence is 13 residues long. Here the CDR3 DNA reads TGTGCCAGCAAAAGAGCCGAGAACACTGAAGCTTTCTTT. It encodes CASKRAENTEAFF.

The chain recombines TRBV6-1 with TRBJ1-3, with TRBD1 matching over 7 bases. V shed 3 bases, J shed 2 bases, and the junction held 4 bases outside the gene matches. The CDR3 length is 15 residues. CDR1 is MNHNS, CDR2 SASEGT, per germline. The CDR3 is CASSEATGAGNTIYF. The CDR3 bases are TGTGCCAGCAGTGAGGCTACAGGGGCTGGAAACACCATATATTTT.

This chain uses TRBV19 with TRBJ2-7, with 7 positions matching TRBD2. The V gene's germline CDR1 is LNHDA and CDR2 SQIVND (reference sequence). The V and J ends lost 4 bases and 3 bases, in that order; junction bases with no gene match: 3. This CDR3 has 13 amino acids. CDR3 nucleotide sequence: TGTGCCAGTAGTAGGCGCGGGGGCTACGAGCAGTACTTC. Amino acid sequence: CASSRRGGYEQYF.

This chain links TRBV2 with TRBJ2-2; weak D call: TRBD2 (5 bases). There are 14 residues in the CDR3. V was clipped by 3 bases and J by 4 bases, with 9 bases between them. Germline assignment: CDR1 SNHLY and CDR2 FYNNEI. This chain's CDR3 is CASSEAGFTGELFF. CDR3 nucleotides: TGTGCCAGCAGTGAGGCGGGTTTCACCGGGGAGCTGTTTTTT. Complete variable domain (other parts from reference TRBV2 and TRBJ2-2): EPEVTQTPSHQVTQMGQEVILRCVPISNHLYFYWYRQILGQKVEFLVSFYNNEISEKSEIFDDQFSVERPDGSNFTLKIRSTKLEDSAMYFCASSEAGFTGELFFGEGSRLTVL.

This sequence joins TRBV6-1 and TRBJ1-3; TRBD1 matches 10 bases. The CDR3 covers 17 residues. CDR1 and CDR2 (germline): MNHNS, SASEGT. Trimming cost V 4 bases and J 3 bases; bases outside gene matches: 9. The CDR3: CASSGDRGRIGGNTIYF. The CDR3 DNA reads TGTGCCAGCAGTGGAGACAGGGGGCGCATAGGTGGAAACACCATATATTTT.

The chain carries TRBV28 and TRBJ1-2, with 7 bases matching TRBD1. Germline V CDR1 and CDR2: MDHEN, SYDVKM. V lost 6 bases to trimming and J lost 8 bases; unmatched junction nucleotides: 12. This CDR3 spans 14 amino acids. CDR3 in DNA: TGTGCCAGCAGGGCGGGGGGACAGATTTACGGCTACACCTTC. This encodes CASRAGGQIYGYTF.

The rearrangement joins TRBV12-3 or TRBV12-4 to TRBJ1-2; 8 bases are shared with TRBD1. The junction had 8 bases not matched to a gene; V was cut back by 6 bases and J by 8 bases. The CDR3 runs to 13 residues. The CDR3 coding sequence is TGTGCCAGCAGACTGGGACAGGCGGCGGGCTACACCTTC. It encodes CASRLGQAAGYTF.

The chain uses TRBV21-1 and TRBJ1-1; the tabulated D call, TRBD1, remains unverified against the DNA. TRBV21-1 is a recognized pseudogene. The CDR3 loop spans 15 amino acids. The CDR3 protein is CASSKVIRDSTEAFF. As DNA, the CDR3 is TGTGCCAGCAGCAAAGTGATTAGGGACAGCACTGAAGCTTTCTTT.

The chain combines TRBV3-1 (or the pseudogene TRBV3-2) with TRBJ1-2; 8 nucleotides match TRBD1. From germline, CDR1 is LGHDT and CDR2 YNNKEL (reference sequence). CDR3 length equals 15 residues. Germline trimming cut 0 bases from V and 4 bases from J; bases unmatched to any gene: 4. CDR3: CASSQDQDRVYGYTF. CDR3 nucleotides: TGTGCCAGCAGCCAAGATCAGGACAGGGTCTATGGCTACACCTTC.

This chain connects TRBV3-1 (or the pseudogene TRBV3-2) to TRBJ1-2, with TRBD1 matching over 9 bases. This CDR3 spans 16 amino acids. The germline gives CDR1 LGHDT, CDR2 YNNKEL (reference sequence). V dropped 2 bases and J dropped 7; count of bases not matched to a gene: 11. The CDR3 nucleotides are TGTGCCAGCAGCCAATCAAGGTCATGGGACAGGGCTGGCTACACCTTC. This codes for CASSQSRSWDRAGYTF.

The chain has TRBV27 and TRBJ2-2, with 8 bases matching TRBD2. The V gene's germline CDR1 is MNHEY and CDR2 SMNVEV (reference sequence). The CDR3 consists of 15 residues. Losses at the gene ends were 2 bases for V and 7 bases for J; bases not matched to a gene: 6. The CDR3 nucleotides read TGTGCCAGCAGTTTAACGGGGGGGTTCGTCGGGGAGCTGTTTTTT. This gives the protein CASSLTGGFVGELFF.

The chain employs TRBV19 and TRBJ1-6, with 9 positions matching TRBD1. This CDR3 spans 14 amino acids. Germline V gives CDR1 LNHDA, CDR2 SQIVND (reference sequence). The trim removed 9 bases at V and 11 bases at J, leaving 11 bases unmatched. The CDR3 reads CASSGQGYPAPLHF. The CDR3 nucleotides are TGTGCCAGCTCGGGACAGGGCTATCCGGCACCCCTCCACTTT.

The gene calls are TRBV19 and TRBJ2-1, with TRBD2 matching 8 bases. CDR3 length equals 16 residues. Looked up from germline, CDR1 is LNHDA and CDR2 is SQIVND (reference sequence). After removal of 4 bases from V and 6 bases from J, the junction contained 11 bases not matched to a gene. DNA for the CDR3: TGTGCCAGTAGTACGACCGGGACTAGAATATTCAATGAGCAGTTCTTC. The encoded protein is CASSTTGTRIFNEQFF. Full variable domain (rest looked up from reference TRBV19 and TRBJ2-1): DGGITQSPKYLFRKEGQNVTLSCEQNLNHDAMYWYRQDPGQGLRLIYYSQIVNDFQKGDIAEGYSVSREKKESFPLTVTSAQKNPTAFYLCASSTTGTRIFNEQFFGPGTRLTVL.

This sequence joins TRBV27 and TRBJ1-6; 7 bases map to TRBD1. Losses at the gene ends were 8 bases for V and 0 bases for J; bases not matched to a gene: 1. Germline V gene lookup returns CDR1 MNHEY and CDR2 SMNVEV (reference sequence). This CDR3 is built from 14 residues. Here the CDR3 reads CASWDSSYNSPLHF. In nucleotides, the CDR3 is TGTGCCAGCTGGGACAGCTCCTATAATTCACCCCTCCACTTT.